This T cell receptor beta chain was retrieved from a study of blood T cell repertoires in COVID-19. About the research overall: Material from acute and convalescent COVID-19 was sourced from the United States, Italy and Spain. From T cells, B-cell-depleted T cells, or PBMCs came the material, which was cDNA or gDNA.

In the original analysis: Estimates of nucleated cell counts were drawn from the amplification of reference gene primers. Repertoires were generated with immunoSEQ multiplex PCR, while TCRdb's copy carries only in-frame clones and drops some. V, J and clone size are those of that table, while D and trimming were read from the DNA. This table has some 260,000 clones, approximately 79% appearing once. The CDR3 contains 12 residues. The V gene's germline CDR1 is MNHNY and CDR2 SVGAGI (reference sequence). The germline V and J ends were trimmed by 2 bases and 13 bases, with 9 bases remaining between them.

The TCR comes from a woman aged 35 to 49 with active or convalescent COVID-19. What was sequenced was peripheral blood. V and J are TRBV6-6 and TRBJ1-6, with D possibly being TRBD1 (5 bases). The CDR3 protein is CASSYTGLPLHF. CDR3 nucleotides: TGTGCCAGCAGTTACACGGGACTGCCCCTCCACTTT.